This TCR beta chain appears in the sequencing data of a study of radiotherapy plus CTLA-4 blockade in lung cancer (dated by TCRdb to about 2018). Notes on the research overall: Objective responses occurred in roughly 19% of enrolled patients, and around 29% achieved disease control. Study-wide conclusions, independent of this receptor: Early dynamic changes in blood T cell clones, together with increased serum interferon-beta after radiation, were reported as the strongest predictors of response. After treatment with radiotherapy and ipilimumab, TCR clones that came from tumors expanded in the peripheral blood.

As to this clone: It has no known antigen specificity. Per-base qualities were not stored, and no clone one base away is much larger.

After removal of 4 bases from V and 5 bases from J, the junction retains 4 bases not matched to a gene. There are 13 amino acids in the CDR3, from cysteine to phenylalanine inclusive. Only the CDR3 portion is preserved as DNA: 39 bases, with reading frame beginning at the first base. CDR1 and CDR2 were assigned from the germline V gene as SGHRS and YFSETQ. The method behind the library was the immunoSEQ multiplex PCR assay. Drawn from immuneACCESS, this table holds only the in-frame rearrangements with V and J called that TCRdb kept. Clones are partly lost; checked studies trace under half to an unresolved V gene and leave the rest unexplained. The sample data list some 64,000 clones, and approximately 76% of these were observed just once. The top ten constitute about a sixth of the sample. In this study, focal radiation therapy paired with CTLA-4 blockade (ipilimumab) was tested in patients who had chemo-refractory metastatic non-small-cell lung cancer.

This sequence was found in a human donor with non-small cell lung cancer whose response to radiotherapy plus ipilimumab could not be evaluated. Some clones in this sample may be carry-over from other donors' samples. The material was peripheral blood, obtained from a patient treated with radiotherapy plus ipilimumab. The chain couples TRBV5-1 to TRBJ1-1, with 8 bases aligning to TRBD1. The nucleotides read TGCGCCAGCAGCCCCTGGACAGGGACTGAAGCTTTCTTT. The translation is CASSPWTGTEAFF.